Listed here is a single T cell receptor (beta chain). The antigen is not known. TCRdb recomputed calls from the 5' RACE reads with MiXCR, one row per CDR3 protein. This sample has 300,000 to 350,000 distinct CDR3 sequences, with less than 9.5% found just once. The sample comes from a study of T cells after yellow fever vaccination. Study-wide results and caveats: Researchers cautioned that FACS-sorted repertoires could harbor abundant clonotypes contaminating from the bulk population. Post-booster repertoires again held most primary-vaccination clones (approximately 96% CD4, roughly 89% CD8). Faster peaking, at day 5 versus 15, marked a secondary response that was weaker.

The CDR3 is 14 amino acids. V lost 6 bases and J 0 bases, leaving 10 bases between the germline ends. The sequencing here drew on PBMCs, taken 35 to 50 days after the first yellow fever vaccination. The clonotype originates from a man in his late teens or twenties who received the YFV17D yellow fever vaccine. V gene TRBV12-3 or TRBV12-4 combines with J gene TRBJ2-3, with D uncertain. CDR3 sequence reads: CASSPRQSTDTQYF. CDR3 sequence (DNA): TGTGCCAGCAGCCCTAGACAAAGCACAGATACGCAGTATTTT.